What follows are 24 T cell receptor beta chains derived from one specimen sequenced in a study of cytomegalovirus exposure and HLA in healthy donors. Amplification used 60 Vbeta primers and 13 Jbeta primers. TCRdb's copy holds only in-frame clones and misses some; the assay was immunoSEQ multiplex PCR. The sample lists 75,000 to 95,000 clones, roughly 83% occurring once. Sample: PBMCs. The receptors stem from a man younger than 35 in good health and CMV-seronegative.

CDR3 nucleotide sequence: TGTGCCAGCAGTTACAGCACAGACCGCATTCAGTACTTC. Translation gives CASSYSTDRIQYF. The rearrangement uses TRBV6-5 and TRBJ2-4; D is unclear. The germline V gene has CDR1 MNHEY and CDR2 SVGAGI. The CDR3 spans 13 residues. The V gene lost 2 bases and the J gene lost 9 bases, with 11 bases spanning the gap.

The gene calls are TRBV9 and TRBJ1-1, with a possible D match to TRBD1 (5 bases). Looked up from germline, CDR1 is SGDLS and CDR2 is YYNGEE. Trimming took 4 bases from V and 6 from J, leaving 16 bases between them. The CDR3 totals 14 residues. CDR3 in amino acids: CASSLATIGAEAFF. In DNA form, the CDR3 reads TGTGCCAGCAGCTTAGCGACAATAGGGGCTGAAGCTTTCTTT.

This chain joins TRBV30 and TRBJ2-1; D gene ambiguous. V shed 1 base and J shed 9 bases, with 16 bases lying between them. CDR1 and CDR2 (germline): GTSNPN, SVGIG (reference sequence). The CDR3 is made up of 14 amino acids. CDR3 nucleotides: TGTGCCTGGAGTGGTATTCAATACGCTAGTGAGCAGTTCTTC. Its translation: CAWSGIQYASEQFF.

The V call is TRBV5-6, the J call TRBJ1-4; tentative D call: TRBD1 (6 bases). The germline gives CDR1 SGHDT, CDR2 YYEEEE. This CDR3 region has 17 residues. With 1 base removed from V and 7 bases from J, the gap between germline ends came to 20 bases. The DNA of the CDR3 is TGTGCCAGCAGCTTGCGGCCTTCCTTGGGCAGGGGTGAAAAACTGTTTTTT. This sequence encodes CASSLRPSLGRGEKLFF.

This chain links TRBV18 with TRBJ1-2; TRBD1 might be the D (6 bases). V gave up 2 bases and J gave up 8 bases, with 18 bases separating them. The CDR3 is made up of 15 amino acids. The germline V gene has CDR1 KGHSH and CDR2 LQKENI. DNA for the CDR3: TGTGCCAGCTCACCAAATCCCCCCGGCAGGGGCGGCTACACCTTC. Protein product: CASSPNPPGRGGYTF.

V usage is TRBV5-4 and J usage is TRBJ2-7; TRBD1 agrees at 10 bases. V gave up 4 bases and J gave up 4 bases; unmatched junction bases: 5. The CDR3 consists of 14 residues. CDR1 and CDR2 from the germline V gene are SGHNT and YYREEE (reference sequence). CDR3 amino acids: CASSGTGVAYEQYF. CDR3 coding DNA: TGTGCCAGCAGCGGGACAGGGGTCGCTTACGAGCAGTACTTC. Supplemented by reference TRBV5-4 and TRBJ2-7, the full variable domain reads ETGVTQSPTHLIKTRGQQVTLRCSSQSGHNTVSWYQQALGQGPQFIFQYYREEENGRGNFPPRFSGLQFPNYSSELNVNALELDDSALYLCASSGTGVAYEQYFGPGTRLTVT.

As concerns this clone: An end of the junction differs from the germline gene, which may be a read error. This chain links TRBV5-1 with TRBJ1-2, with a possible D match to TRBD1 (5 bases). Germline lookup yields CDR1 SGHRS and CDR2 YFSETQ. This CDR3 has 13 residues. The CDR3 DNA is TGCGCCAGCAGCTTGGCGGGGAGGGGAGGCTACGCCTTC. Translation: CASSLAGRGGYAF.

This clone was seen a handful of times. The chain is built from TRBV27 and TRBJ1-2; D uncertain. Germline V gene sequence: CDR1 MNHEY, CDR2 SMNVEV (reference sequence). V lost 4 bases to trimming and J lost 6 bases, with 18 bases between them. The CDR3 loop spans 15 amino acids. The CDR3 sequence is CASSSSPFEAHGYTF. CDR3 nucleotide sequence: TGTGCCAGCAGTTCTTCCCCGTTCGAGGCCCATGGCTACACCTTC.

This rearrangement joins TRBV7-9 to TRBJ1-2; maybe TRBD1 (5 bases). The CDR3 consists of 15 residues. V lost 1 base, J lost 0 bases, and 9 bases lay in between. CDR1 is SEHNR and CDR2 is FQNEAQ in the germline V gene (reference sequence). The CDR3 nucleotides read TGTGCCAGCAGCTTAGGCGGGGGGACTAACTATGGCTACACCTTC. The encoded protein is CASSLGGGTNYGYTF. The whole variable domain, remainder taken from reference TRBV7-9 and TRBJ1-2, is DTGVSQNPRHKITKRGQNVTFRCDPISEHNRLYWYRQTLGQGPEFLTYFQNEAQLEKSRLLSDRFSAERPKGSFSTLEIQRTEQGDSAMYLCASSLGGGTNYGYTFGSGTRLTVV.

The gene calls are TRBV7-2 and TRBJ2-7; no clear D gene. The CDR3 extends over 12 amino acids. From germline, CDR1 is SGHTA and CDR2 FQGNSA. Trimming shortened V by 1 base and J by 10 bases, and 11 bases separated the two germline ends. Here the CDR3 reads CASSLDAYLQYF. The CDR3 nucleotides read TGTGCCAGCAGCTTAGACGCGTACCTTCAGTACTTC.

This clone appeared once. The chain couples TRBV6-6 to TRBJ2-7; a possible D gene is TRBD2 (6 bases). The V end lost 8 bases, the J end lost 3 bases, and 8 bases lay between the germline ends. Germline V gene sequence: CDR1 MNHNY, CDR2 SVGAGI (reference sequence). The CDR3 totals 11 residues. CDR3 sequence reads: CASLGGYEQYF. Here the CDR3 DNA reads TGTGCCAGCCTGGGGGGCTACGAGCAGTACTTC.

V gene TRBV5-4 combines with J gene TRBJ2-1; D is possibly TRBD1 (6 bases). The V end lost 3 bases, the J end lost 9 bases, and 19 bases lay between the germline ends. This CDR3 comprises 15 residues. The germline gives CDR1 SGHNT, CDR2 YYREEE (reference sequence). DNA of the CDR3: TGTGCCAGCAGCTCCCTGGGCACAGGGTTGGGTGAGCAGTTCTTC. As protein: CASSSLGTGLGEQFF.

The chain recombines TRBV19 with TRBJ2-3; 9 bases fit TRBD1. Looked up from germline, CDR1 is LNHDA and CDR2 is SQIVND (reference sequence). The CDR3 is 16 amino acids. J lost 4 bases, V lost 1 base, and 6 bases had no gene match. The chain's CDR3 is CASSIVPGQGADTQYF. The CDR3 DNA sequence: TGTGCCAGTAGTATAGTACCGGGACAGGGTGCAGATACGCAGTATTTT.

This clone was detected only a few times. The V call is TRBV10-1, the J call TRBJ2-5; 15 nucleotides line up with TRBD2. Germline V CDR1 and CDR2: WNHNN, SYGVQD (reference sequence). The CDR3 spans 18 residues. After removal of 3 bases from V and 2 bases from J, the junction contained 7 bases not matched to a gene. CDR3 region: CASSDRTSGRAGQETQYF. DNA for the CDR3: TGCGCCAGCAGTGACCGGACTAGCGGGAGGGCCGGGCAAGAGACCCAGTACTTC.

The CDR3 DNA reads as TGTGCCAGCAGTGACTCGACCCTTAGCGGGAAAACCGGGGAGCTGTTTTTT. Protein: CASSDSTLSGKTGELFF. This chain uses TRBV6-4 with TRBJ2-2, with 8 positions matching TRBD2. CDR3 size: 17 residues. J was trimmed by 5 bases and V by 0 bases; bases with no gene match: 8. CDR1 is MRHNA and CDR2 is SNTAGT in the germline V gene.

This clone came up a few times. This chain connects TRBV9 to TRBJ1-1; a possible D gene is TRBD1 (5 bases). Germline assignment: CDR1 SGDLS and CDR2 YYNGEE. The CDR3 has 16 amino acids. The germline V and J ends were trimmed by 4 bases and 1 base, with 17 bases remaining between them. CDR3 coding DNA: TGTGCCAGCAGCCCCCAAGGTCAGGGAGGGAACACTGAAGCTTTCTTT. Translation: CASSPQGQGGNTEAFF.

The chain has TRBV9 and TRBJ2-7; possibly TRBD1 for D (5 bases). This CDR3 is 14 amino acids long. Trimming shortened V by 0 bases and J by 2 bases, and 9 bases separated the two germline ends. Germline V lookup: CDR1 SGDLS, CDR2 YYNGEE. The CDR3: CASSVGGGTYEQYF. CDR3 sequence (DNA): TGTGCCAGCAGCGTAGGGGGCGGAACCTACGAGCAGTACTTC.

This clone occurred a few times. The V and J genes are TRBV10-1 and TRBJ2-1, with TRBD2 matching over 7 bases. CDR1 and CDR2 (germline): WNHNN, SYGVQD (reference sequence). CDR3 length: 14 residues. The J segment lost 15 bases and the V segment lost 6 bases, leaving 17 bases of the junction unmatched. For the CDR3, the DNA is TGCGCCAGCAGCGGAGGGGCTAGCGGAGAACAGGCGTTCTTC. This gives the protein CASSGGASGEQAFF.

This clone has a handful of counts. The gene calls are TRBV6-1 and TRBJ1-5; TRBD1 aligns across 10 bases. Germline CDR1 MNHNS, CDR2 SASEGT. Trimming removed 5 bases from V and 7 bases from J; junction bases left unmatched: 8. The CDR3 is 15 residues long. The CDR3 bases are TGTGCCAGCAGTAAAGAGACAGGGGGCAGACAGCCCCAGCATTTT. It specifies CASSKETGGRQPQHF.

This clone was detected once. The chain carries TRBV29-1 and TRBJ1-1, with D maybe TRBD1 (6 bases). The CDR3 extends over 13 amino acids. The V gene lost 6 bases and the J gene lost 5 bases, with 16 bases spanning the gap. Looked up from germline, CDR1 is SQVTM and CDR2 is ANQGSEA. This CDR3 reads CSVAGASGTEAFF. The CDR3, as DNA: TGCAGCGTCGCAGGGGCCTCGGGTACTGAAGCTTTCTTT.

This chain links TRBV11-2 with TRBJ2-7, with TRBD2 matching over 13 bases. The CDR3 loop spans 15 amino acids. The ends lost 6 bases at V and 2 bases at J; junction bases unmatched: 4. Germline CDR1 SGHAT, CDR2 FQNNGV. The CDR3 spells CASSRTSGSPYEQYF. In DNA, the CDR3 is TGTGCCAGCAGTCGGACTAGCGGGAGCCCCTACGAGCAGTACTTC.

The chain joins TRBV29-1 to TRBJ2-3; TRBD1 might be the D (5 bases). The germline V gene has CDR1 SQVTM and CDR2 ANQGSEA. The CDR3 spans 15 residues. The germline V and J ends were trimmed by 3 bases and 2 bases, with 15 bases remaining between them. The DNA of the CDR3 is TGCAGCGTTGAGATCCAGGGTAAACACACAGATACGCAGTATTTT. It codes for CSVEIQGKHTDTQYF.

In DNA form, the CDR3 reads TGTGCCAGCAGCGTTCTAGACGGCGCCTCCTCTGGAAACACCATATATTTT. It is translated as CASSVLDGASSGNTIYF. The chain employs TRBV9 and TRBJ1-3, with D uncertain. V lost 2 bases to trimming and J lost 0 bases, with 15 bases between them. This CDR3 has 17 residues. Germline V CDR1 and CDR2: SGDLS, YYNGEE.

The chain joins TRBV7-2 to TRBJ2-1, with D perhaps matching TRBD2 (6 bases). V dropped 5 bases and J dropped 10 bases, with 12 bases sitting between them. Per germline, CDR1 SGHTA and CDR2 FQGNSA. The CDR3 has 12 amino acids. In DNA, the CDR3 is TGTGCCAGCAGCCGGGACTGGAGAGAGCAGTTCTTC. Amino acids: CASSRDWREQFF.